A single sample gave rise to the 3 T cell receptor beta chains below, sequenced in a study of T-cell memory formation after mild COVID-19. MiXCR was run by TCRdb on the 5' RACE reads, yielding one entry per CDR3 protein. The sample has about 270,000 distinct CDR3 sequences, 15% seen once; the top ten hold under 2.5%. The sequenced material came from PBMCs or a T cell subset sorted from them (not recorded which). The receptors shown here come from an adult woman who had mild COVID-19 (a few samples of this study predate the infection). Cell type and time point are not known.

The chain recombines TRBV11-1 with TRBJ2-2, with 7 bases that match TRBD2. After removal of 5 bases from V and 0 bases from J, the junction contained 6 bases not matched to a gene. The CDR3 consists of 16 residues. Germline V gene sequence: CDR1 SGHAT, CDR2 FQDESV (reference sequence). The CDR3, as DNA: TGTGCCAGCAGCCTGGGAGGGTTCGCGAACACCGGGGAGCTGTTTTTT. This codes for CASSLGGFANTGELFF.

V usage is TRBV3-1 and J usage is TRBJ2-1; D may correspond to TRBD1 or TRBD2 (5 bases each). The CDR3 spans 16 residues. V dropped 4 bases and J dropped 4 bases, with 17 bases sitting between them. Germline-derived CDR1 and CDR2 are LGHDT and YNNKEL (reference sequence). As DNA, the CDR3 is TGTGCCAGCAGCCCGTGGGACCTCAAGGCTTACAATGAGCAGTTCTTC. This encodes CASSPWDLKAYNEQFF.

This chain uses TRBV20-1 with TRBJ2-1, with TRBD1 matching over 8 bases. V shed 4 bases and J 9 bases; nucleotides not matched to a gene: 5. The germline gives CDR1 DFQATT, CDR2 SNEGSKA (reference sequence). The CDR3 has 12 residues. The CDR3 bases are TGCAGTGCTAAGGACAGGGCGGGTGAGCAGTTCTTC. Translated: CSAKDRAGEQFF.